The rows below give T cell receptor beta chains drawn from one sample of a study of shared clonotypes between healthy human individuals. Generated by immunoSEQ multiplex PCR, the TCRdb table keeps only in-frame clones and is missing some. The data show about 2.5 million clones, around 93% seen once. The specimen sequenced was naive CD4+ T cells from PBMCs. Every receptor here comes from a man aged 18 to 29 in good health. Some clones in this sample may be carry-over from other donors' samples. CDR3s include the opening cysteine and the closing phenylalanine or tryptophan. Fields, in order: CDR3 protein, CDR3 DNA, clone size, J gene, D gene, V gene. A D gene is named only where the DNA matches it firmly. Only some rows state a clone size, as once, few, many or a class for expanded clones.

cdr3_aa: CASSLNPGLAGGFVGEQFF; cdr3_nt: TGTGCCAGCAGCTTAAACCCGGGACTAGCGGGAGGATTCGTCGGTGAGCAGTTCTTC; clone_size: NA; j_call: TRBJ2-1; d_call: TRBD2; v_call: TRBV7-9
cdr3_aa: CASSQPNFLEQYF; cdr3_nt: TGCGCCAGCAGTCAGCCGAATTTCCTCGAGCAGTACTTC; clone_size: NA; j_call: TRBJ2-7; d_call: NA; v_call: TRBV23-1
cdr3_aa: CASSFHQLPHTQYF; cdr3_nt: TGTGCCAGCAGTTTCCACCAGCTTCCTCATACGCAGTATTTT; clone_size: once; j_call: TRBJ2-3; d_call: NA; v_call: TRBV27
cdr3_aa: CASSSLLGAGSVAGELFF; cdr3_nt: TGCGCCAGCAGCTCCCTCTTGGGGGCGGGGTCAGTGGCCGGGGAGCTGTTTTTT; clone_size: NA; j_call: TRBJ2-2; d_call: NA; v_call: TRBV5-1
cdr3_aa: CASSLVGTSGSTDTQYF; cdr3_nt: TGTGCCAGCAGCTTAGTTGGGACTAGCGGAAGCACAGATACGCAGTATTTT; clone_size: NA; j_call: TRBJ2-3; d_call: TRBD2; v_call: TRBV7-2
cdr3_aa: CASSPPGLNTEAFF; cdr3_nt: TGCGCCAGCAGCCCCCCCGGCCTGAACACTGAAGCTTTCTTT; clone_size: NA; j_call: TRBJ1-1; d_call: NA; v_call: TRBV5-1
cdr3_aa: CASRTSGGYEQYF; cdr3_nt: TGTGCCAGCAGGACTAGCGGAGGTTACGAGCAGTACTTC; clone_size: NA; j_call: TRBJ2-7; d_call: TRBD2; v_call: TRBV27
cdr3_aa: CASDRGNYGYTF; cdr3_nt: TGCGCCAGCGACAGGGGGAACTATGGCTACACCTTC; clone_size: NA; j_call: TRBJ1-2; d_call: TRBD1; v_call: TRBV5-1
cdr3_aa: CASSVTQGPPFGYTF; cdr3_nt: TGTGCCAGCAGTGTAACACAGGGCCCACCCTTTGGCTACACCTTC; clone_size: few; j_call: TRBJ1-2; d_call: NA; v_call: TRBV28
cdr3_aa: CASSPDLGQGRQPQHF; cdr3_nt: TGTGCCAGCTCACCCGATTTGGGGCAGGGACGGCAGCCCCAGCATTTT; clone_size: NA; j_call: TRBJ1-5; d_call: NA; v_call: TRBV18
cdr3_aa: CASSQGQGYSYEQYF; cdr3_nt: TGCGCCAGCAGCCAGGGACAGGGCTACTCCTACGAGCAGTACTTC; clone_size: NA; j_call: TRBJ2-7; d_call: TRBD1; v_call: TRBV4-1
cdr3_aa: CASSLTWGWGNEQFF; cdr3_nt: TGTGCCAGCAGCTTAACGTGGGGTTGGGGCAATGAGCAGTTCTTC; clone_size: NA; j_call: TRBJ2-1; d_call: NA; v_call: TRBV7-3
cdr3_aa: CASSLAQYQPQHF; cdr3_nt: TGTGCCAGCAGCTTAGCGCAGTATCAGCCCCAGCATTTT; clone_size: NA; j_call: TRBJ1-5; d_call: NA; v_call: TRBV7-9
cdr3_aa: CSVDQGNYGYTF; cdr3_nt: TGCAGCGTTGATCAGGGCAACTATGGCTACACCTTC; clone_size: NA; j_call: TRBJ1-2; d_call: NA; v_call: TRBV29-1
cdr3_aa: CATSPLGGGSPYEQYF; cdr3_nt: TGTGCCACCAGCCCCTTAGGGGGCGGGAGCCCCTACGAGCAGTACTTC; clone_size: NA; j_call: TRBJ2-7; d_call: NA; v_call: TRBV15
cdr3_aa: CAISGGISYEQYF; cdr3_nt: TGTGCCATCAGTGGCGGGATTTCCTACGAGCAGTACTTC; clone_size: NA; j_call: TRBJ2-7; d_call: NA; v_call: TRBV10-3
cdr3_aa: CASSGGGNGLNEQFF; cdr3_nt: TGTGCCAGCTCCGGGGGTGGTAATGGCCTCAATGAGCAGTTCTTC; clone_size: NA; j_call: TRBJ2-1; d_call: NA; v_call: TRBV28
cdr3_aa: CASSLPGPANTGELFF; cdr3_nt: TGTGCCAGCAGTCTACCGGGACCCGCGAACACCGGGGAGCTGTTTTTT; clone_size: NA; j_call: TRBJ2-2; d_call: NA; v_call: TRBV28
cdr3_aa: CASSLNPSGANVLTF; cdr3_nt: TGTGCCAGCAGCTTAAATCCCTCTGGGGCCAACGTCCTGACTTTC; clone_size: NA; j_call: TRBJ2-6; d_call: NA; v_call: TRBV7-3
cdr3_aa: CASSPLPGQGPGYGYTF; cdr3_nt: TGTGCCAGCAGTCCCCTACCCGGACAGGGACCGGGCTATGGCTACACCTTC; clone_size: NA; j_call: TRBJ1-2; d_call: TRBD1; v_call: TRBV28
cdr3_aa: CASSPATGEQYF; cdr3_nt: TGTGCCAGCTCACCAGCCACGGGTGAGCAGTACTTC; clone_size: NA; j_call: TRBJ2-7; d_call: NA; v_call: TRBV18
cdr3_aa: CASMTNGYEQYF; cdr3_nt: TGTGCCAGCATGACCAACGGCTACGAGCAGTACTTC; clone_size: NA; j_call: TRBJ2-7; d_call: NA; v_call: TRBV28
cdr3_aa: CASSLTDTQYF; cdr3_nt: TGTGCCAGCAGCTTGACAGATACGCAGTATTTT; clone_size: few; j_call: TRBJ2-3; d_call: NA; v_call: TRBV7-9
cdr3_aa: CASRAGRSHEQFF; cdr3_nt: TGTGCCAGCAGGGCAGGGCGGTCTCATGAGCAGTTCTTC; clone_size: once; j_call: TRBJ2-1; d_call: NA; v_call: TRBV28
cdr3_aa: CASSLEAVLYGYTF; cdr3_nt: TGTGCCAGCAGCTTGGAGGCCGTGTTATATGGCTACACCTTC; clone_size: NA; j_call: TRBJ1-2; d_call: NA; v_call: TRBV5-6
cdr3_aa: CASTPVGGSGANVLTF; cdr3_nt: TGTGCCAGCACCCCGGTAGGGGGCTCAGGGGCCAACGTCCTGACTTTC; clone_size: NA; j_call: TRBJ2-6; d_call: TRBD1; v_call: TRBV27
cdr3_aa: CASSWGTDGDYEQYF; cdr3_nt: TGTGCCAGCAGTTGGGGAACGGACGGAGACTACGAGCAGTACTTC; clone_size: NA; j_call: TRBJ2-7; d_call: NA; v_call: TRBV11-2
cdr3_aa: CASSSRTSNQPQHF; cdr3_nt: TGTGCCAGCAGTTCACGGACATCGAATCAGCCCCAGCATTTT; clone_size: NA; j_call: TRBJ1-5; d_call: NA; v_call: TRBV6-6
cdr3_aa: CASSLVQGGYGYTF; cdr3_nt: TGTGCCAGCAGTTTAGTCCAGGGTGGCTATGGCTACACCTTC; clone_size: NA; j_call: TRBJ1-2; d_call: NA; v_call: TRBV28
cdr3_aa: CASSPPEGGNTEAFF; cdr3_nt: TGTGCCAGCTCACCACCTGAGGGGGGGAACACTGAAGCTTTCTTT; clone_size: NA; j_call: TRBJ1-1; d_call: NA; v_call: TRBV18
cdr3_aa: CASKLGGEETQYF; cdr3_nt: TGTGCCAGCAAGTTGGGGGGTGAAGAGACCCAGTACTTC; clone_size: NA; j_call: TRBJ2-5; d_call: NA; v_call: TRBV28
cdr3_aa: CASSGNSYEQYF; cdr3_nt: TGTGCCAGCAGTGGAAACTCCTACGAGCAGTACTTC; clone_size: NA; j_call: TRBJ2-7; d_call: NA; v_call: TRBV25-1